These T cell receptor beta chains were read from a single sample in a study of shared clonotypes between healthy human individuals. TCRdb keeps only in-frame clones here, not all; method: immunoSEQ multiplex PCR. The data hold approximately 710,000 clones, with roughly 88% observed a single time. The sequencing sample was made of memory CD8+ T cells from PBMCs. The receptors stem from a man aged 18 to 30 in good health. Some clones in this sample may be carry-over from other donors' samples. Both conserved end residues are part of each CDR3. D genes are given only for firm matches. A clone size is listed for some rows: how often the clone was seen (once, few, many), or a class if it is expanded.

TRBJ2-2 . . TRBV29-1 CSSRAGNTGELFF TGCAGCTCTAGGGCAGGTAACACCGGGGAGCTGTTTTTT
TRBJ2-3 . TRBD1 TRBV10-3 CAIRELTGGIADTQYF TGTGCCATCAGAGAACTTACAGGGGGCATCGCAGATACGCAGTATTTT
TRBJ2-1 . . TRBV7-9 CASSLPTGNNEQFF TGTGCCAGCAGCCTCCCAACTGGGAACAATGAGCAGTTCTTC
TRBJ1-1 . . TRBV27 CASSPGQNTEAFF TGTGCCAGCAGTCCGGGACAGAACACTGAAGCTTTCTTT
TRBJ2-1 . TRBD2 TRBV28 CASSLALSGRAAEQFF TGTGCCAGCAGTTTGGCCCTTAGCGGGAGGGCCGCTGAGCAGTTCTTC
TRBJ2-1 . TRBD1 TRBV7-9 CASSLVTGSYNEQFF TGTGCCAGCAGCTTAGTGACAGGGAGCTACAATGAGCAGTTCTTC
TRBJ1-2 once TRBD1 TRBV7-8 CASSLATGALRANYGYTF TGTGCCAGCAGCTTAGCGACAGGGGCCTTACGAGCTAACTATGGCTACACCTTC
TRBJ1-1 . . TRBV27 CASSLYPEGPEAFF TGTGCCAGCAGTTTATATCCTGAGGGGCCGGAAGCTTTCTTT
TRBJ2-7 . TRBD1 TRBV6-5 CASSYSTGTSIEQYF TGTGCCAGCAGTTACTCGACAGGGACCTCAATCGAGCAGTACTTC
TRBJ1-1 . . TRBV6-5 CASTPGNTEAFF TGTGCCAGCACTCCCGGGAACACTGAAGCTTTCTTT
TRBJ1-1 . . TRBV4-3 CASSLDTEMNTEAFF TGCGCCAGCAGCCTTGACACGGAAATGAACACTGAAGCTTTCTTT
TRBJ2-2 . . TRBV9 CASSVSGELFF TGTGCCAGCAGCGTCTCCGGGGAGCTGTTTTTT
TRBJ2-7 . . TRBV6-1 CASSPPLLKRQYF TGTGCCAGCAGTCCACCACTACTAAAAAGGCAGTACTTC
TRBJ2-7 . . TRBV13 CASSSSSRLSYEQYF TGTGCCAGCAGCTCCTCATCCCGACTATCCTACGAGCAGTACTTC
TRBJ1-1 . TRBD1 TRBV27 CASSPPGTGKAEAFF TGTGCCAGCAGTCCACCCGGGACAGGCAAGGCTGAAGCTTTCTTT
TRBJ2-1 . . TRBV30 CAWRPFWAGPPYNEQFF TGTGCCTGGAGACCGTTTTGGGCGGGCCCTCCCTACAATGAGCAGTTCTTC
TRBJ2-7 . TRBD1 TRBV6-6 CASGGSGGQGVYEQYF TGTGCCAGCGGCGGTTCAGGGGGACAGGGGGTTTACGAGCAGTACTTC
TRBJ2-1 once TRBD2 TRBV27 CASSLWGLALPNEQFF TGTGCCAGCAGTTTATGGGGACTAGCCCTCCCCAATGAGCAGTTCTTC
TRBJ1-2 . TRBD1 TRBV7-6 CASSSGQGNGYTF TGTGCCAGCAGCTCGGGACAGGGTAATGGCTACACCTTC
TRBJ1-2 . . TRBV2 CASGRGGQGSNYGYTF TGTGCCAGCGGGCGCGGCGGTCAGGGAAGCAACTATGGCTACACCTTC
TRBJ2-1 . TRBD2 TRBV9 CASSVGLAVNEQFF TGTGCCAGCAGCGTAGGGCTAGCGGTAAATGAGCAGTTCTTC
TRBJ2-7 . TRBD2 TRBV6-1 CASSEIAGASYEQYF TGTGCCAGCAGTGAAATAGCGGGGGCGTCCTACGAGCAGTACTTC
TRBJ1-2 . . TRBV9 CASSPNTSYGYTF TGTGCCAGCAGCCCCAATACGTCGTATGGCTACACCTTC
TRBJ2-3 . . TRBV9 CASSALSTDTQYF TGTGCCAGCAGCGCCCTAAGCACAGATACGCAGTATTTT
TRBJ2-7 . . TRBV2 CASSGGNEQYF TGTGCCAGCAGTGGAGGGAACGAGCAGTACTTC
TRBJ2-1 . TRBD2 TRBV4-3 CASSQDRTSGHNEQFF TGCGCCAGCAGCCAAGATCGGACTAGCGGCCACAATGAGCAGTTCTTC
TRBJ2-1 once . TRBV9 CASSPGAYNEQFF TGTGCCAGCAGCCCCGGGGCCTACAATGAGCAGTTCTTC
TRBJ1-4 . . TRBV28 CASTLPGALGDEKLFF TGTGCCAGCACCCTACCGGGGGCATTGGGAGATGAAAAACTGTTTTTT
TRBJ1-5 . . TRBV27 CASSRGDSNQPQHF TGTGCCAGCAGTCGGGGGGATAGCAATCAGCCCCAGCATTTT
TRBJ2-1 . . TRBV7-2 CASSAGDWGRFF TGTGCCAGCAGCGCGGGGGACTGGGGGCGGTTCTTC
TRBJ2-7 . TRBD2 TRBV4-1 CASSQVRREGETYEQYF TGCGCCAGCAGCCAAGTCCGTCGGGAGGGGGAGACCTACGAGCAGTACTTC
TRBJ2-3 once . TRBV29-1 CSGLRPPGTDTQYF TGCAGCGGCCTGAGGCCCCCTGGGACAGATACGCAGTATTTT
TRBJ2-7 once . TRBV7-3 CASSQSLLKPEQYF TGTGCCAGCAGCCAGTCCCTACTCAAACCCGAGCAGTACTTC
TRBJ2-3 once TRBD2 TRBV28 CASRWGLAGDTQYF TGTGCCAGCAGGTGGGGACTAGCGGGAGATACGCAGTATTTT
TRBJ2-7 . . TRBV14 CASSQDRAVYSYEQYF TGTGCCAGCAGCCAAGATCGGGCCGTTTACTCCTACGAGCAGTACTTC
TRBJ1-5 few . TRBV9 CASSVEGRSNQPQHF TGTGCCAGCAGCGTAGAAGGGCGGAGCAATCAGCCCCAGCATTTT
TRBJ2-7 . . TRBV28 CASSPIGVPYEQYF TGTGCCAGCAGTCCGATCGGGGTGCCCTACGAGCAGTACTTC
TRBJ1-1 . . TRBV6-1 CASSGLGFWNTEAFF TGTGCCAGCAGTGGACTAGGATTTTGGAACACTGAAGCTTTCTTT
TRBJ1-1 . . TRBV28 CASSPPDLGPNTEAFF TGTGCCAGCAGTCCGCCGGATCTAGGACCGAACACTGAAGCTTTCTTT
TRBJ2-5 . . TRBV6-5 CASSSRQDPPWEQYF TGTGCCAGCAGCTCCCGACAGGACCCCCCGTGGGAGCAGTACTTC
TRBJ2-7 . TRBD2 TRBV15 CATSRDGYGTSGTGTLYEQYF TGTGCCACCAGCAGAGATGGTTATGGGACTAGCGGGACCGGAACCCTATACGAGCAGTACTTC
TRBJ1-2 . . TRBV28 CASSAGNYGYTF TGTGCCAGCAGTGCAGGGAACTATGGCTACACCTTC
TRBJ2-1 . TRBD2 TRBV5-1 CASSLAGTSQGNEQFF TGCGCCAGCAGCTTGGCCGGGACTAGTCAGGGGAATGAGCAGTTCTTC
TRBJ1-5 . . TRBV7-9 CASSPQLGGGKHF TGTGCCAGCAGCCCTCAGCTTGGGGGGGGAAAGCATTTT
TRBJ2-4 . . TRBV5-5 CASSPIRDIRKNIQYF TGTGCCAGCAGCCCTATCCGGGACATTAGAAAAAACATTCAGTACTTC
TRBJ1-2 . . TRBV19 CASTITENLNYGYTF TGTGCCAGTACTATAACAGAGAACCTTAACTATGGCTACACCTTC
TRBJ2-7 . . TRBV7-9 CASSLGSGPASSYEQYF TGTGCCAGCAGCTTAGGGAGCGGGCCCGCGAGCTCCTACGAGCAGTACTTC